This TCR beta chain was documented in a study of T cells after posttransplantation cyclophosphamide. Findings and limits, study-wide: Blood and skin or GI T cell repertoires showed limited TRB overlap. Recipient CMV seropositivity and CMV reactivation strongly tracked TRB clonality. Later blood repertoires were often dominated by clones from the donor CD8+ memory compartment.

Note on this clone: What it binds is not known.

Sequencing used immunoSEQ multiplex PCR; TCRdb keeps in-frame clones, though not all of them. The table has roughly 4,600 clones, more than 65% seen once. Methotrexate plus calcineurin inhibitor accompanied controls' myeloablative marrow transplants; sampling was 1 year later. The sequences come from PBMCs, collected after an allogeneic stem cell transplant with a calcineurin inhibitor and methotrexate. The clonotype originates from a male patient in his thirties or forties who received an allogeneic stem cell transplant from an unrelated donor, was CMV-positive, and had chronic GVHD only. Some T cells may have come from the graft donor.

The CDR3 loop reads CASSPLNTYEQYF. Here the CDR3 DNA reads TGCGCCAGCAGCCCCCTCAACACCTACGAGCAGTACTTC. V is TRBV4-3 and J is TRBJ2-7; D is uncertain. Per germline, CDR1 LGHNA and CDR2 YSLEER. There are 13 residues in the CDR3. With 4 bases removed from V and 2 bases from J, the gap between germline ends came to 9 bases.